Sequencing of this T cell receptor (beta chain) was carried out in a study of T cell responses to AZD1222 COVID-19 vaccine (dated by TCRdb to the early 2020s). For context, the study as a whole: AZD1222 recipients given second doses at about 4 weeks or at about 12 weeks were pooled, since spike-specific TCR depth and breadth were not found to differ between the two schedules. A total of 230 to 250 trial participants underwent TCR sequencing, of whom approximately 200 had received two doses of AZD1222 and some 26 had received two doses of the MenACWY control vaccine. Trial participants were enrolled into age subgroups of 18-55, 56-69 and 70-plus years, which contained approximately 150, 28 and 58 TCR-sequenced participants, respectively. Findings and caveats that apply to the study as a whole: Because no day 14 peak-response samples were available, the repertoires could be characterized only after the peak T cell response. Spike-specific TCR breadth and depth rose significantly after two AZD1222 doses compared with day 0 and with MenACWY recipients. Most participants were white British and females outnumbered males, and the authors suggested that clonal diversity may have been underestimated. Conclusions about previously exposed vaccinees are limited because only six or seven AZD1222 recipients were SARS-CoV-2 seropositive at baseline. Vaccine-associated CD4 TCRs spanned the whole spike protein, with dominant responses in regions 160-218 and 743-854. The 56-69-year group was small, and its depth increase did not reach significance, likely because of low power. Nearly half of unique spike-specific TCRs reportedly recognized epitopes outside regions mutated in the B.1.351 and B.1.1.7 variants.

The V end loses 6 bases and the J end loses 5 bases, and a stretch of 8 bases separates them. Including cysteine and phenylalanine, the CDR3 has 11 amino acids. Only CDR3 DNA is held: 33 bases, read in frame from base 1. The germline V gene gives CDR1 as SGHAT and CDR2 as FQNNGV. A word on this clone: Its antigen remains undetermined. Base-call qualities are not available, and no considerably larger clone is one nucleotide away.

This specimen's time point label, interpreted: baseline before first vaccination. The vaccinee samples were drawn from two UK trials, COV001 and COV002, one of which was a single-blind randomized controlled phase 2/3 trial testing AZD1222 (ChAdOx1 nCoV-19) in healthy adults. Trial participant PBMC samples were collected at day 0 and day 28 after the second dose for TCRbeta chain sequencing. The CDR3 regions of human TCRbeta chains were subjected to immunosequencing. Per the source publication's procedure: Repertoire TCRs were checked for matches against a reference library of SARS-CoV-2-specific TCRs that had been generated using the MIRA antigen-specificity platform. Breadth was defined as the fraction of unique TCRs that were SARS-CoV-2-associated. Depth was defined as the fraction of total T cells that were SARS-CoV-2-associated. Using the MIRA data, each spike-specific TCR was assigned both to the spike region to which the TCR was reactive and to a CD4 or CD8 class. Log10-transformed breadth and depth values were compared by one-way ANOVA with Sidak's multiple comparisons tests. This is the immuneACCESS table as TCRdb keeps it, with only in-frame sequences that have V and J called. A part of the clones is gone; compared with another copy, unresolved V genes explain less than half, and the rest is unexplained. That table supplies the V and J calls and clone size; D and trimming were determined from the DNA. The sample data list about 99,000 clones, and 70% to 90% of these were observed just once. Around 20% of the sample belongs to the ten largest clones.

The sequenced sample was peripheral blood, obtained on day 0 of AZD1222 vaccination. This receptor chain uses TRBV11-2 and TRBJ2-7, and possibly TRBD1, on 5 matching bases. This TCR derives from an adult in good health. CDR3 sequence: CASRGVNEQYF. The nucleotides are TGTGCCAGCAGAGGGGTAAACGAGCAGTACTTC.